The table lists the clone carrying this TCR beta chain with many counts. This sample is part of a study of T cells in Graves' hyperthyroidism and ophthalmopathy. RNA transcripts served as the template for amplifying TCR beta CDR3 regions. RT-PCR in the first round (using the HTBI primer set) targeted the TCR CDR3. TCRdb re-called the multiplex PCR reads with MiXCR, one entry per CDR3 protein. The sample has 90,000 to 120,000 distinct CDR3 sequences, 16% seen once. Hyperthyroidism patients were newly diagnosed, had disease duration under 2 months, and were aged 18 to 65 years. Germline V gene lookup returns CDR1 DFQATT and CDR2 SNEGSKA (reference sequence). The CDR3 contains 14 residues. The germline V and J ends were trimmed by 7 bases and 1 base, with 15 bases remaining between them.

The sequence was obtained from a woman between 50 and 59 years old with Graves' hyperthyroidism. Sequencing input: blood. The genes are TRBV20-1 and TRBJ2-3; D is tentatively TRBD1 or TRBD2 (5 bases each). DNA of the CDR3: TGCAGTGTCCCGAGGGGCAGCCGCACAGATACGCAGTATTTT. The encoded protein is CSVPRGSRTDTQYF.